This record looks at one TCR beta chain sequence and its context. Its matching antigen is unknown. Assay: immunoSEQ multiplex PCR; the TCRdb copy retains only in-frame clones and omits some. The sample yields some 10,000 clones, roughly 71% seen once. The junction had 4 bases not matched to a gene; V was cut back by 6 bases and J by 0 bases. CDR1 and CDR2 (germline): SGHNT, YENEEA. The CDR3 is 15 amino acids. The data derive from a study of tumor-infiltrating lymphocytes in localized non-small cell lung cancer. Study background: Patients included smokers and never-smokers with various histologies, some sampled after neoadjuvant chemotherapy.

Study observations and caveats: Only some patients had TCR sequencing, depending on available tissue. T-cell fraction did not differ between immunotypes IM1 and IM2.

The rearrangement links TRBV11-3 to TRBJ2-2; 7 bases are a match to TRBD1. The receptor was isolated from a human donor with non-small cell lung cancer. The material sequenced was lung tumor tissue. CDR3 coding DNA: TGTGCCAGCAGTGACAGGGCCCCGAACACCGGGGAGCTGTTTTTT. Protein product: CASSDRAPNTGELFF.